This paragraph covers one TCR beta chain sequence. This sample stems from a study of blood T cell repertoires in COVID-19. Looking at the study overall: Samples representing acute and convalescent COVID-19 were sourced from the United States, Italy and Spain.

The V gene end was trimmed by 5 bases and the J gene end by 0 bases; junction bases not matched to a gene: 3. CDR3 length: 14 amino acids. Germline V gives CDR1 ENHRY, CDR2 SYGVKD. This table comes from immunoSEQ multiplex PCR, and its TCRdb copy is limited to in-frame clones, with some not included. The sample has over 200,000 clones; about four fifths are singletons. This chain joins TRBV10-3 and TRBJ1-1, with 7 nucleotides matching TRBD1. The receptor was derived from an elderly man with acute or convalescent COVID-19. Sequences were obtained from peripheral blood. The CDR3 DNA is TGTGCCATCAGTCCCGGACAGGTGAACACTGAAGCTTTCTTT. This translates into CAISPGQVNTEAFF.